The 19 T cell receptor beta chains given below trace back to one sample, sequenced in a study of T cell repertoires in aging, cancer and after chemotherapy. Rearranged V-D-J TRB sequences were amplified with a mixed TRB-A/B primer pool. MiXCR was run by TCRdb on the multiplex PCR reads, yielding one entry per CDR3 protein. The data contain 1,200 or so distinct CDR3 sequences, roughly 25% of them singletons. Peripheral blood genomic DNA, not sorted cells or RNA, was the template. What was sequenced was blood. Receptor source: a human donor with a blood cancer.

In its sample, this clonotype ranks as medium-sized. The genes are TRBV7-2 and TRBJ1-3, with D possibly being TRBD1 (6 bases). The CDR3 covers 14 residues. The ends were cut back, 1 base at V and 4 bases at J, with 8 bases in the middle. Germline V gene lookup returns CDR1 SGHTA and CDR2 FQGNSA. The CDR3 coding sequence is TGTGCCAGCAGCTTAGGGGGGGGCGGAAACACCATATATTTT. As protein: CASSLGGGGNTIYF.

This clonotype was detected only a few times. This sequence joins TRBV20-1 and TRBJ2-7, with D possibly matching TRBD1 (6 bases). V gave up 3 bases and J gave up 6 bases, with 21 bases separating them. In germline, CDR1 is DFQATT, CDR2 SNEGSKA (reference sequence). This CDR3 has 15 residues. The CDR3, as DNA: TGCAGTGCTAGTGCAGGGGCGACCGATGGGGGCGAGCAGTACTTC. It translates to CSASAGATDGGEQYF.

This clonotype is medium-sized (0.01 to 0.1%) within its sample. This sequence joins TRBV6-1 and TRBJ1-6; perhaps TRBD1 as D (6 bases). Between the trimmed V and J ends, which lost 4 bases and 6 bases, there was a span of 16 bases. Germline V gene data show CDR1 as MNHNS and CDR2 as SASEGT. CDR3 length: 16 residues. The CDR3 region is CASSGPGGQINSPLHF. CDR3 coding DNA: TGTGCCAGCAGTGGGCCGGGTGGACAGATTAATTCACCCCTCCACTTT.

Remarks on this clonotype: This sequence may be a read error, since a much larger clone differs from it by one base. The J gene is TRBJ1-4, the V gene TRBV5-1, with D perhaps matching TRBD1 (5 bases). The length of the CDR3 is 16 residues. The germline gives CDR1 SGHRS, CDR2 YFSETQ. The CDR3 DNA follows: TGCGCCAGCAGCTCTGGAGACAGTGCAACTAATAAAAAACTGTTTTTT. Its protein is CASSSGDSATNKKLFF.

Relative to its sample, this clonotype is medium-sized. The rearrangement uses TRBV20-1 and TRBJ2-7, with 7 positions matching TRBD1. Trimming at V came to 1 base and at J to 4 bases, leaving 10 bases not matched to a gene. This CDR3 has 15 residues. Germline CDR1 reads DFQATT; CDR2 reads SNEGSKA (reference sequence). CDR3 sequence: CSARVDRVGLYEQYF. CDR3 sequence (DNA): TGCAGTGCTAGAGTTGACAGGGTTGGGTTATACGAGCAGTACTTC.

The chain combines TRBV20-1 with TRBJ2-7; 7 bases line up with TRBD1. The CDR3 contains 14 residues. V dropped 1 base and J dropped 6; count of bases not matched to a gene: 9. CDR1 is DFQATT, CDR2 SNEGSKA, per germline (reference sequence). Written as DNA, the CDR3 is TGCAGTGCTAGAGGGTTAGGGACAGACATCGAGCAGTACTTC. Its protein is CSARGLGTDIEQYF.

In this sample, this clonotype is medium-sized (0.01 to 0.1%). The chain uses TRBV12-3 or TRBV12-4 and TRBJ1-6, with D uncertain. V dropped 0 bases and J dropped 7 bases, with 16 bases sitting between them. This CDR3 contains 17 residues. DNA of the CDR3: TGTGCCAGCAGTTTAGCGCTAGCGGGTTTGGGGAATTCACCCCTCCACTTT. This translates into CASSLALAGLGNSPLHF.

By its share, this clonotype is large. The chain is built from TRBV15 and TRBJ1-2; 8 bases align to TRBD1. The CDR3 is 16 residues long. Germline CDR1 and CDR2: LNHNV and YYDKDF (reference sequence). J lost 2 bases, V lost 0 bases, and 5 bases had no gene match. CDR3 sequence (DNA): TGTGCCACCAGCAGAGATTTGTACAGGGGGAACTATGGCTACACCTTC. This codes for CATSRDLYRGNYGYTF.

This rearrangement joins TRBV30 to TRBJ2-7; tentatively, D is TRBD1 (5 bases). Germline V gene sequence: CDR1 GTSNPN, CDR2 SVGIG (reference sequence). Deletions cut 2 bases from V and 0 bases from J, with 8 bases between. The CDR3 length is 13 residues. CDR3 coding DNA: TGTGCCTGGAGTCCCAGGGACTCCTACGAGCAGTACTTC. Translation gives CAWSPRDSYEQYF. Full variable domain (outside the CDR3, taken from reference TRBV30 and TRBJ2-7): SQTIHQWPATLVQPVGSPLSLECTVEGTSNPNLYWYRQAAGRGLQLLFYSVGIGQISSEVPQNLSASRPQDRQFILSSKKLLLSDSGFYLCAWSPRDSYEQYFGPGTRLTVT.

This clonotype ranks as large (0.1 to 1%). The chain links TRBV11-2 to TRBJ2-1, with 11 bases aligning to TRBD1. In germline, CDR1 is SGHAT, CDR2 FQNNGV. This CDR3 has 16 residues. The V and J ends lost 4 bases and 6 bases, in that order; junction bases with no gene match: 8. The CDR3 loop reads CASSYLGQGAINEQFF. CDR3 bases: TGTGCCAGCAGCTACCTAGGACAGGGGGCAATCAATGAGCAGTTCTTC.

The chain recombines TRBV6-6 with TRBJ2-3; 8 positions match TRBD1. This CDR3 has 18 residues. Germline values: CDR1 MNHNY, CDR2 SVGAGI (reference sequence). With V trimmed by 0 bases and J by 1 base, 9 bases remained unmatched. For the CDR3, the DNA is TGTGCCAGCAGTTACTCGGTCGTTACAGGGGGTCGCACAGATACGCAGTATTTT. It encodes CASSYSVVTGGRTDTQYF.

This clonotype rates as medium-sized. V and J are TRBV6-4 and TRBJ2-2; possibly TRBD1 or TRBD2 for D (5 bases each). The germline V gene has CDR1 MRHNA and CDR2 SNTAGT. V gave up 10 bases and J gave up 0 bases, with 9 bases separating them. This CDR3 is built from 13 residues. The CDR3 DNA sequence: TGTGCCAAAAGGGGAGCGAACACCGGGGAGCTGTTTTTT. Translated, it gives CAKRGANTGELFF.

This clonotype is deemed medium-sized (0.01 to 0.1%). The chain links TRBV12-3 or TRBV12-4 to TRBJ2-3; TRBD2 aligns across 13 bases. V dropped 8 bases and J dropped 4; count of bases not matched to a gene: 6. The CDR3 totals 15 residues. CDR3 sequence reads: CASGPGLAGPDTQYF. CDR3 DNA sequence: TGTGCCAGCGGTCCGGGACTAGCGGGACCAGATACGCAGTATTTT.

This clonotype rates as medium-sized (0.01 to 0.1%). CDR3 region: CASSLRRPTYNEQFF. For the CDR3, the DNA is TGCGCCAGCAGCTTGAGGAGGCCCACCTACAATGAGCAGTTCTTC. J is TRBJ2-1 and V is TRBV5-1; TRBD2 is a possible D gene (5 bases). The CDR3 covers 15 residues. V lost 1 base, J lost 2 bases, and 10 bases lay in between. The germline gives CDR1 SGHRS, CDR2 YFSETQ.

This chain connects TRBV29-1 to TRBJ2-3, with D possibly TRBD2 on 5 matching bases. There are 13 residues in the CDR3. CDR1 is SQVTM, CDR2 ANQGSEA, per germline. V lost 4 bases to trimming and J lost 0 bases, with 8 bases between them. DNA of the CDR3: TGCAGCGTTGTGGGCGGGAGCACAGATACGCAGTATTTT. This encodes CSVVGGSTDTQYF.

The V call is TRBV6-2 or TRBV6-3, the J call TRBJ2-7, with 8 bases that match TRBD1. After removal of 7 bases from V and 0 bases from J, the junction contained 14 bases not matched to a gene. The CDR3 totals 17 residues. Germline-derived CDR1 and CDR2 are MNHEY and SVGEGT. Written as DNA, the CDR3 is TGTGCCAGCACCCCAACAGGGGGTAGAAGTCACTCCTACGAGCAGTACTTC. Amino acid sequence: CASTPTGGRSHSYEQYF.

This clonotype counts as large. This rearrangement joins TRBV18 to TRBJ2-6; D is unclear. CDR1 and CDR2 (germline): KGHSH, LQKENI. The CDR3 is 13 amino acids. V was pared by 3 bases and J by 0 bases, with 0 bases between. The CDR3 nucleotides read TGTGCCAGCTCACCCTCTGGGGCCAACGTCCTGACTTTC. Protein product: CASSPSGANVLTF.

By share, this clonotype ranks as medium-sized (0.01 to 0.1%). The chain uses TRBV15 and TRBJ2-7; possibly TRBD1 or TRBD2 for D (6 bases each). Germline loops: CDR1 LNHNV, CDR2 YYDKDF (reference sequence). This CDR3 is 16 amino acids long. The germline V and J ends were trimmed by 0 bases and 5 bases, with 17 bases remaining between them. CDR3 sequence (DNA): TGTGCCACCAGCAGAGAGTGGGGGGCAGGTCTGAACGAGCAGTACTTC. Translating it yields CATSREWGAGLNEQYF.

The rearrangement joins TRBV30 to TRBJ1-3; possible D gene TRBD1, 6 bases. CDR1 and CDR2 (germline): GTSNPN, SVGIG (reference sequence). Trimming removed 0 bases at V and 11 bases at J, with 14 bases between. CDR3 size: 13 residues. DNA for the CDR3: TGTGCCTGGAGTGTAACAAGGGACACCGCCATATATTTT. Its protein is CAWSVTRDTAIYF.